The T cell receptor beta chain under discussion was sequenced for a study of T cell changes during pregnancy in multiple sclerosis. Clones were read by immunoSEQ multiplex PCR, and TCRdb kept only the in-frame ones, dropping some. Here the sample spans roughly 24,000 clones, approximately 86% being singletons. The CDR3 extends over 13 amino acids. Trimming removed 8 bases from V and 5 bases from J, with 13 bases in between. Looked up from germline, CDR1 is LNHDA and CDR2 is SQIVND (reference sequence). The clonotype was recovered from a female donor in good health, enrolled as a control in a pregnancy study. The J gene is TRBJ1-5, the V gene TRBV19, with TRBD1 as a possible D gene (6 bases). This specimen was CD4+ T cells from peripheral blood mononuclear cells, taken in the second trimester of pregnancy. DNA for the CDR3: TGTGCCAGTGGGACAAAACGGGATCAGCCCCAGCATTTT. It translates to CASGTKRDQPQHF.